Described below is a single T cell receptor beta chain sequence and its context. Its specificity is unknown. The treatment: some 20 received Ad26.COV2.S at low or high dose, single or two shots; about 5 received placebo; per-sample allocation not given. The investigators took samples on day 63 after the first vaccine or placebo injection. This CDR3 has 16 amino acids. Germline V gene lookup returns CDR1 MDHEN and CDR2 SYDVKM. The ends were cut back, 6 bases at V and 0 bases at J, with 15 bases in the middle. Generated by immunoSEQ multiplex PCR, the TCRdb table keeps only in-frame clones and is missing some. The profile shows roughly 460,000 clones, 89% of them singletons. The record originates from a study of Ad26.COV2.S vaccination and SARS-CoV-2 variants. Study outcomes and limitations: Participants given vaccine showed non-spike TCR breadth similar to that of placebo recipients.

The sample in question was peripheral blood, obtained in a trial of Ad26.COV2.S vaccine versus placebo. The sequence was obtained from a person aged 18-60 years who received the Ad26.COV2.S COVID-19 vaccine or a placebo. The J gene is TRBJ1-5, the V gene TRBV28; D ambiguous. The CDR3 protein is CASSQGGLNSNQPQHF. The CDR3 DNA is TGTGCCAGCAGCCAAGGAGGGCTCAATAGCAATCAGCCCCAGCATTTT.